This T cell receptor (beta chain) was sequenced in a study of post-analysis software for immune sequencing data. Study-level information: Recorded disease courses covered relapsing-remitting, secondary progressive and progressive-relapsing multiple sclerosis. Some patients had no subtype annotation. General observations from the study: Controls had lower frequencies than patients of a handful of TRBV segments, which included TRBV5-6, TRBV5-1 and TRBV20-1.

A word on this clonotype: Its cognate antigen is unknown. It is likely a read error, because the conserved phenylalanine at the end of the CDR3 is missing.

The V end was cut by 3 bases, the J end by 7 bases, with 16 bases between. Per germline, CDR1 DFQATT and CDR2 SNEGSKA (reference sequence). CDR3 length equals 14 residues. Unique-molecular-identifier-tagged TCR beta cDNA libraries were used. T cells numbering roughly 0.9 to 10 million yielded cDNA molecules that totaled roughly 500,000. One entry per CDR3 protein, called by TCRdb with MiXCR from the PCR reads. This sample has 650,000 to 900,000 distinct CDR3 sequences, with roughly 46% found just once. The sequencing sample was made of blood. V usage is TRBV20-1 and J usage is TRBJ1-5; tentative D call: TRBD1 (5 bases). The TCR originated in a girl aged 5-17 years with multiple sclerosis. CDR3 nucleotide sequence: TGCAGTGCTAGCCGGGGGGAATCGGGGCAGCCCCAGCATTGT. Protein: CSASRGESGQPQHC.